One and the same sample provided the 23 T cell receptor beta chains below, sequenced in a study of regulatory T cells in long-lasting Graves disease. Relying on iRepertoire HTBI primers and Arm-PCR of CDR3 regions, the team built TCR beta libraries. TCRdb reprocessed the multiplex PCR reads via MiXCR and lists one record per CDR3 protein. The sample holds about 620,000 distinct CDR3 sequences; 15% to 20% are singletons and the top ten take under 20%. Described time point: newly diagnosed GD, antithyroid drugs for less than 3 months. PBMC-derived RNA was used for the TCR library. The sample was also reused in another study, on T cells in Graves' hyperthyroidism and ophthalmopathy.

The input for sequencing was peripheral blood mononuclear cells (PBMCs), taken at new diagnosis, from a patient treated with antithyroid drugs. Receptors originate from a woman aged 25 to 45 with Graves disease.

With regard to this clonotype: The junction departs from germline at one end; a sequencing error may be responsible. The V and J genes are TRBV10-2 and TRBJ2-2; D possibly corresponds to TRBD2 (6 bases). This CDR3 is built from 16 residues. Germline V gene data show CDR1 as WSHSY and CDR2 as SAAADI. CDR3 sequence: CASFRRADANTGELFF. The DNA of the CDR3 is TGTGCCAGCTTCCGGAGGGCGGACGCCAACACCGGGGAGCTGTTTTTT.

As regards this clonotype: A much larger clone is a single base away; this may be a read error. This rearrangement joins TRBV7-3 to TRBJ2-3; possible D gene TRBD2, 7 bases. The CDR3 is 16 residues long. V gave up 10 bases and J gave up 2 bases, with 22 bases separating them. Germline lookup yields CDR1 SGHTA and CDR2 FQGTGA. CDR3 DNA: TGTGCCACCCCGAGCGGGACACCGCCAGTCACAGATACGCAGTATTTT. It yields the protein CATPSGTPPVTDTQYF.

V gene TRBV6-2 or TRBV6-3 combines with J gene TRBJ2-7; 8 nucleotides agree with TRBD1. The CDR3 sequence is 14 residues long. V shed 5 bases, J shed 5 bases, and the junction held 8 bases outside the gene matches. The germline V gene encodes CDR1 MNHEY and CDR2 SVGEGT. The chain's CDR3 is CASSRDRISHEQYF. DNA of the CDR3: TGTGCCAGCAGTAGGGACAGGATATCCCACGAGCAGTACTTC.

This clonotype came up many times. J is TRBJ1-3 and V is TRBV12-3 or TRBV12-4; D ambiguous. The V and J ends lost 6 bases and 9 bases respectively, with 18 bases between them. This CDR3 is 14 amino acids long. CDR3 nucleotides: TGTGCCAGCAGCCCCGACGCCGGTACTACCACCATATATTTT. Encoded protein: CASSPDAGTTTIYF.

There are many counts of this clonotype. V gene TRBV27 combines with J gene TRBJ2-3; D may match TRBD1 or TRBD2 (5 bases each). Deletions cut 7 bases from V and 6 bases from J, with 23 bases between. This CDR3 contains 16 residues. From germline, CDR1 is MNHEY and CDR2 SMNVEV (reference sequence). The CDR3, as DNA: TGTGCCAGCACCCAGGGACGGGCGCTAGCCTCCGATACGCAGTATTTT. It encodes CASTQGRALASDTQYF.

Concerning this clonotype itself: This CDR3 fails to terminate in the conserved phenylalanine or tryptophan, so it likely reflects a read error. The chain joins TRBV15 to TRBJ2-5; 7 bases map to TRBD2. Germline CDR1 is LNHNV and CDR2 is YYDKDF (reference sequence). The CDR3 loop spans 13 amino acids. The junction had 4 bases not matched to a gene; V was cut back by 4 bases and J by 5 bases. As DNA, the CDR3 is TGTGCCACCAGCACCACCGGGGGGGAGACCCAGTACTAC. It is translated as CATSTTGGETQYY.

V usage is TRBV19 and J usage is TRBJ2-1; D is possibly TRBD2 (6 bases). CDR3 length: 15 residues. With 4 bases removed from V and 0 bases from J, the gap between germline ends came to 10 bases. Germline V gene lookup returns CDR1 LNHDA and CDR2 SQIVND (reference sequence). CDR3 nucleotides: TGTGCCAGTAGTAAGTTGGACTACTCCTACAATGAGCAGTTCTTC. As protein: CASSKLDYSYNEQFF.

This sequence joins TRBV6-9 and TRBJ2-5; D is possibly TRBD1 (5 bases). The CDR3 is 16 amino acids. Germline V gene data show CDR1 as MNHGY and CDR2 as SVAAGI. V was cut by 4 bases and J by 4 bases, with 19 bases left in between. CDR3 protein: CASSSQGASKRETQYF. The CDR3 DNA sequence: TGTGCCAGCAGTTCCCAAGGGGCCTCCAAGCGAGAGACCCAGTACTTC.

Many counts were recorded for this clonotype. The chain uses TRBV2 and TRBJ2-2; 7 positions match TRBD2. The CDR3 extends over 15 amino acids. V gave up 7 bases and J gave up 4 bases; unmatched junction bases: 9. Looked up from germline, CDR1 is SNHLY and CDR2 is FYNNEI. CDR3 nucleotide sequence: TGTGCCAGCACCCGGGCGGGAGTAGCCACCGGGGAGCTGTTTTTT. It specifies CASTRAGVATGELFF. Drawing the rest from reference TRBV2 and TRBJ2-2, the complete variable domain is EPEVTQTPSHQVTQMGQEVILRCVPISNHLYFYWYRQILGQKVEFLVSFYNNEISEKSEIFDDQFSVERPDGSNFTLKIRSTKLEDSAMYFCASTRAGVATGELFFGEGSRLTVL.

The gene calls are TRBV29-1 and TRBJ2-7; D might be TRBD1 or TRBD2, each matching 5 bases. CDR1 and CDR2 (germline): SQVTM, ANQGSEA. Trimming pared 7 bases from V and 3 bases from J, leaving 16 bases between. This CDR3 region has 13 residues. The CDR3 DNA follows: TGCAGCGCAGTGGGGCTAGCCAACTACGAGCAGTACTTC. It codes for CSAVGLANYEQYF.

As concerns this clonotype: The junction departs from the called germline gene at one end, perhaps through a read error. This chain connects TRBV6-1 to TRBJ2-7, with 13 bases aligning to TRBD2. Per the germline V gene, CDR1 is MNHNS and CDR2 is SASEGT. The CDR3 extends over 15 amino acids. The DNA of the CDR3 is TGTGCCAGCAGTACGAATCGGGGGACTAGCGGGACCTCCCACTTC. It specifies CASSTNRGTSGTSHF.

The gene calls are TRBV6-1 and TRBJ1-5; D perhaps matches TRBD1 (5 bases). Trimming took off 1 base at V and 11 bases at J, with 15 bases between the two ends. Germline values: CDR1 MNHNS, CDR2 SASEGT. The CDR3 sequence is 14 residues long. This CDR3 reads CASSEGRVASAQHF. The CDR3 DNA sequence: TGTGCCAGCAGTGAAGGCAGGGTGGCATCGGCCCAGCATTTT.

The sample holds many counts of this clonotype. CDR3 in amino acids: CASSEGLGLDYNEQFF. The CDR3 nucleotides are TGTGCCAGCAGTGAAGGGTTGGGGCTAGATTACAATGAGCAGTTCTTC. This chain uses TRBV6-1 with TRBJ2-1; tentative D call: TRBD1 (5 bases). The CDR3 spans 16 residues. Germline CDR1 reads MNHNS; CDR2 reads SASEGT. Trimming shortened V by 1 base and J by 4 bases, and 14 bases separated the two germline ends.

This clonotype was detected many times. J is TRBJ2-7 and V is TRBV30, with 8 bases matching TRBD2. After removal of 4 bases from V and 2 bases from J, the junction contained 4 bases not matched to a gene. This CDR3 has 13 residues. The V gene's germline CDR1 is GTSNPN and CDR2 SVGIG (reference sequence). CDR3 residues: CAWTSGPTYEQYF. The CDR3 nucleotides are TGTGCCTGGACTAGCGGGCCCACCTACGAGCAGTACTTC.

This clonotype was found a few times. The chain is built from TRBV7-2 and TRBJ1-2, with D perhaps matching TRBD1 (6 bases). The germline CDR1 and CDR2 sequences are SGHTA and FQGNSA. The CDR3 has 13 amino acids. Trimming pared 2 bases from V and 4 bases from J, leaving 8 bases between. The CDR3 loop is CASSLRDTYGYTF. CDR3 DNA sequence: TGTGCCAGCAGCTTAAGGGACACCTATGGCTACACCTTC.

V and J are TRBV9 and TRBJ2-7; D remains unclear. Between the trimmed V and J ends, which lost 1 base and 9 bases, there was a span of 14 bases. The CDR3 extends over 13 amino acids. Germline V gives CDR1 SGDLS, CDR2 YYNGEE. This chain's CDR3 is CASSVLPPGPQYF. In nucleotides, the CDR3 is TGTGCCAGCAGCGTACTGCCGCCGGGTCCGCAGTACTTC.

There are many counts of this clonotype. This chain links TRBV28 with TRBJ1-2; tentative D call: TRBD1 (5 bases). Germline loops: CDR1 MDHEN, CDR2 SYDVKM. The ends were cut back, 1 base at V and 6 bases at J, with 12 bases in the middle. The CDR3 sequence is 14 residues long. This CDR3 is CASSLSPGRDGYTF. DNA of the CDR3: TGTGCCAGCAGTTTATCTCCAGGGCGGGATGGCTACACCTTC.

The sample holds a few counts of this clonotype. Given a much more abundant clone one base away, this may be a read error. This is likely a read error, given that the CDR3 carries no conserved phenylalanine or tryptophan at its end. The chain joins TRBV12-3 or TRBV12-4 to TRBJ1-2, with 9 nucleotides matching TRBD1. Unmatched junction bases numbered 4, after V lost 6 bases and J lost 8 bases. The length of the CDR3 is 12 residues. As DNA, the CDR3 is TGTGCCAGCAGACCGGGACAGGGAGGCTACACCTCC. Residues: CASRPGQGGYTS.

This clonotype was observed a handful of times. The CDR3 sequence is CASSPQGQGNIQYF. CDR3 DNA: TGTGCCAGTAGTCCCCAGGGGCAAGGGAACATTCAGTACTTC. This chain connects TRBV19 to TRBJ2-4, with D maybe TRBD1 (6 bases). Trimming cost V 5 bases and J 7 bases, with 15 bases left between them. The CDR3 loop spans 14 amino acids. Germline loops: CDR1 LNHDA, CDR2 SQIVND (reference sequence).

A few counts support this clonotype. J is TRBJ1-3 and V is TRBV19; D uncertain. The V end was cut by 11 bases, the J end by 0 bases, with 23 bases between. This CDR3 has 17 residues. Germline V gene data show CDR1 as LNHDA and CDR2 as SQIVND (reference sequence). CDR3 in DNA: TGTGCCTCAGGCCCCCTCGGCAGGCCATCCTCTGGAAACACCATATATTTT. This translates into CASGPLGRPSSGNTIYF.

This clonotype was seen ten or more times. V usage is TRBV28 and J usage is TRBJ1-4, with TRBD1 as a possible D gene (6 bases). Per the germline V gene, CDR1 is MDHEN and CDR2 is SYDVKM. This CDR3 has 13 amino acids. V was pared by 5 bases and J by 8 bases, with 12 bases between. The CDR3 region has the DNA TGTGCCAGCAGTGCCTGGACAGAGGAAAAACTGTTTTTT. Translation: CASSAWTEEKLFF.

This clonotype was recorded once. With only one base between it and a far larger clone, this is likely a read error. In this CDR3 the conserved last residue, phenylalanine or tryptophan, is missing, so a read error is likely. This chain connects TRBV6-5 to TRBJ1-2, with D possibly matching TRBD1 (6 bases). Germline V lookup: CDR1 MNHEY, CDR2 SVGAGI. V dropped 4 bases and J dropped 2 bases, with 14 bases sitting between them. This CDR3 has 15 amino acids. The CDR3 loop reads CASSFPGGPNYGYTL. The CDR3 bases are TGTGCCAGCAGTTTCCCCGGGGGGCCGAACTATGGCTACACCCTC.

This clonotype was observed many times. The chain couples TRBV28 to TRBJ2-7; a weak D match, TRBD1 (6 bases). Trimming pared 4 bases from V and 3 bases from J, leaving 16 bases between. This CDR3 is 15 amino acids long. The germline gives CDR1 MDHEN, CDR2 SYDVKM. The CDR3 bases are TGTGCCAGCAGTTGGATGGGACAACGAAACTACGAGCAGTACTTC. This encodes CASSWMGQRNYEQYF. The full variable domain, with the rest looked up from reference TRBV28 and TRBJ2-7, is DVKVTQSSRYLVKRTGEKVFLECVQDMDHENMFWYRQDPGLGLRLIYFSYDVKMKEKGDIPEGYSVSREKKERFSLILESASTNQTSMYLCASSWMGQRNYEQYFGPGTRLTVT.